The 5 T cell receptor beta chains below come from one sample, sequenced in a study of neurological immune-mediated disorders. Time point defined: technical triplicate 1. Each CDR3 protein gets one entry after TCRdb re-called the 5' RACE reads with MiXCR. In the table there are about 38,000 distinct CDR3 sequences, roughly 10% of which are singletons. Sequenced input: PBMCs. The receptors were gathered from a man in his 60s with HTLV-1-associated myelopathy (HAM/TSP).

This clonotype showed up many times. The chain combines TRBV5-1 with TRBJ2-5; TRBD2 matches 8 bases. Germline V CDR1 and CDR2: SGHRS, YFSETQ. The length of the CDR3 is 14 residues. Trimming took 5 bases from V and 5 from J; bases not matched to a gene: 8. CDR3 sequence (DNA): TGCGCCAGCAGTCAGGGACTAGTCTTTGAGACCCAGTACTTC. Protein sequence: CASSQGLVFETQYF.

This clonotype has at least ten counts. This chain uses TRBV2 with TRBJ2-5, with TRBD1 matching over 7 bases. Germline V gene sequence: CDR1 SNHLY, CDR2 FYNNEI. The ends lost 7 bases at V and 7 bases at J; junction bases unmatched: 24. The length of the CDR3 is 18 residues. The CDR3 sequence is CASKVTRTGAGRAGTQYF. CDR3 in DNA: TGTGCCAGCAAGGTCACCCGGACAGGAGCAGGTCGGGCGGGGACCCAGTACTTC.

There are a few counts of this clonotype. The V gene is TRBV27, the J gene TRBJ2-7; no clear D gene. The V gene lost 4 bases and the J gene lost 4 bases, with 20 bases spanning the gap. The CDR3 has 16 residues. Germline V gives CDR1 MNHEY, CDR2 SMNVEV (reference sequence). CDR3 protein: CASSSYGPTLIYEQYF. The CDR3 coding sequence is TGTGCCAGCAGTTCCTACGGACCGACTCTAATATACGAGCAGTACTTC.

This clonotype was seen at least ten times. This chain uses TRBV7-2 with TRBJ2-1; D might be TRBD1 (6 bases). Per the germline V gene, CDR1 is SGHTA and CDR2 is FQGNSA. V was cut by 1 base and J by 0 bases, with 10 bases left in between. This CDR3 contains 16 residues. CDR3 sequence (DNA): TGTGCCAGCAGCTTAGGTACAGGGAGCTCCTACAATGAGCAGTTCTTC. Protein sequence: CASSLGTGSSYNEQFF.

Many counts were recorded for this clonotype. This chain connects TRBV27 to TRBJ2-6; 10 positions agree with TRBD2. The CDR3 covers 17 residues. The germline CDR1 and CDR2 sequences are MNHEY and SMNVEV (reference sequence). V was pared by 7 bases and J by 0 bases, with 6 bases of the junction left unmatched. In DNA, the CDR3 is TGTGCCAGCACCAAACTAGCGGGGAACTCTGGGGCCAACGTCCTGACTTTC. Its translation is CASTKLAGNSGANVLTF. The entire variable domain, with the rest obtained from reference TRBV27 and TRBJ2-6, is as follows: EAQVTQNPRYLITVTGKKLTVTCSQNMNHEYMSWYRQDPGLGLRQIYYSMNVEVTDKGDVPEGYKVSRKEKRNFPLILESPSPNQTSLYFCASTKLAGNSGANVLTFGAGSRLTVL.